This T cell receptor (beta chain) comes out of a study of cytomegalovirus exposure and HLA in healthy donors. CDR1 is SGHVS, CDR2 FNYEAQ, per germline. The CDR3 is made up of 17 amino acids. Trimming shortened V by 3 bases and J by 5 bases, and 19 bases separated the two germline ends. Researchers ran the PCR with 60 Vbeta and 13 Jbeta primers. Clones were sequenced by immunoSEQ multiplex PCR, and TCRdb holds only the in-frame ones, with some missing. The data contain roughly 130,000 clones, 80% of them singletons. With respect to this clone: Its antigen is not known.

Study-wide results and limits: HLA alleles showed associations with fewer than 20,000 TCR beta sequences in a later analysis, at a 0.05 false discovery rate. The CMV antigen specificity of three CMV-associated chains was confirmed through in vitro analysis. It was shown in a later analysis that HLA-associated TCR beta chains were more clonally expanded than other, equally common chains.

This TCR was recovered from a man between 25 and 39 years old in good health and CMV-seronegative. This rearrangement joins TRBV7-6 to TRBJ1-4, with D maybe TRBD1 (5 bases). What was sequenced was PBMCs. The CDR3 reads CASSFPGLAKGNEKLFF. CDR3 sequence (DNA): TGTGCCAGCAGCTTTCCTGGTTTGGCCAAGGGGAATGAAAAACTGTTTTTT.